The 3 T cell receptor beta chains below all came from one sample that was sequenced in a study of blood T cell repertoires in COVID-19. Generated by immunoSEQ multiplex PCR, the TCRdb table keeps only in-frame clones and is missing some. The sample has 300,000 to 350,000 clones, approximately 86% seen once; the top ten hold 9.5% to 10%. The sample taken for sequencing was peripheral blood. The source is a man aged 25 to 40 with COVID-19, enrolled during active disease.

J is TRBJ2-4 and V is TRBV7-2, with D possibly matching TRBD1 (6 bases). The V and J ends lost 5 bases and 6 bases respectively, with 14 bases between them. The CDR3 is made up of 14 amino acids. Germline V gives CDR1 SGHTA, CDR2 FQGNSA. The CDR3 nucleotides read TGTGCCAGCAGCACCCGCGGACAGAGAAACATTCAGTACTTC. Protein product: CASSTRGQRNIQYF.

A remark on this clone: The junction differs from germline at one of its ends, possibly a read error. CDR3 nucleotide sequence: TGTGCCAGCACACCCTCACCGTCGCTTTCCGGTGAGCAGTTCTTC. This gives the protein CASTPSPSLSGEQFF. The gene calls are TRBV18 and TRBJ2-1, with unresolved D. CDR1 KGHSH and CDR2 LQKENI come from the germline V gene. The CDR3 extends over 15 amino acids. The full variable domain, its missing parts supplied by reference TRBV18 and TRBJ2-1, is NAGVMQNPRHLVRRRGQEARLRCSPMKGHSHVYWYRQLPEEGLKFMVYLQKENIIDESGMPKERFSAEFPKEGPSILRIQQVVRGDSAAYFCASTPSPSLSGEQFFGPGTRLTVL.

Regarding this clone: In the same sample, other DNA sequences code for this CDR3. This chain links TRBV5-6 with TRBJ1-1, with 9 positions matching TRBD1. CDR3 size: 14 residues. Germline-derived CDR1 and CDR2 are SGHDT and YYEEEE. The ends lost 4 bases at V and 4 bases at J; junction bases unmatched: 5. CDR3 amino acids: CASSPDRGGTEAFF. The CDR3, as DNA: TGTGCCAGCAGCCCGGACAGGGGAGGCACTGAAGCTTTCTTT. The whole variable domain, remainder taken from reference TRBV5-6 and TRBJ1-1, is DAGVTQSPTHLIKTRGQQVTLRCSPKSGHDTVSWYQQALGQGPQFIFQYYEEEERQRGNFPDRFSGHQFPNYSSELNVNALLLGDSALYLCASSPDRGGTEAFFGQGTRLTVV.